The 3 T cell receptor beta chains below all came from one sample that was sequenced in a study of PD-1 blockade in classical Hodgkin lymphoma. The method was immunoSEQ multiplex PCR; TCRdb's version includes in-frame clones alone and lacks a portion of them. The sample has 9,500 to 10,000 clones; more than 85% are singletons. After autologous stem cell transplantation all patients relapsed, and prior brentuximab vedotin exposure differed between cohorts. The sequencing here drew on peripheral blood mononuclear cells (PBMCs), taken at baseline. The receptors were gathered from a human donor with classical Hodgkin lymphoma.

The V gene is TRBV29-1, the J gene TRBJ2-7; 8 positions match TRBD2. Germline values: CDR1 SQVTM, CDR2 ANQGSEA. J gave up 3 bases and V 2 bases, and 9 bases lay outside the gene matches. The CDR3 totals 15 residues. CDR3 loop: CSVELARLAGYEQYF. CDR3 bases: TGCAGCGTTGAACTGGCGAGGCTAGCGGGCTACGAGCAGTACTTC.

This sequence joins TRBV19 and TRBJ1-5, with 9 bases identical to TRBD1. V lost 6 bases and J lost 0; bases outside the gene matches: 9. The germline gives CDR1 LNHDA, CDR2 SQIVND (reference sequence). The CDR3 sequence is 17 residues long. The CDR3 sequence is CASSLDRGRHSNQPQHF. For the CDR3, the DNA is TGTGCCAGTAGCCTGGACAGGGGTCGACATAGCAATCAGCCCCAGCATTTT.

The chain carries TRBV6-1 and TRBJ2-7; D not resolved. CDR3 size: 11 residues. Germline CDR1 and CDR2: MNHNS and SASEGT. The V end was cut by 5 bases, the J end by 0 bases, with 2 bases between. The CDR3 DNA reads TGTGCCAGCAGTACCTCCTACGAGCAGTACTTC. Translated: CASSTSYEQYF.